This record concerns one TCR beta chain sequence. Assay: immunoSEQ multiplex PCR; the TCRdb copy retains only in-frame clones and omits some. The sample lists 720,000 or so clones, around 85% seen once, with roughly 0.01% in the top ten. This entry is derived from a study of shared T cell receptors in the human thymus. The CDR3 has 14 amino acids. Losses at the gene ends were 3 bases for V and 3 bases for J; bases not matched to a gene: 5. The germline V gene has CDR1 SGHNT and CDR2 YYREEE (reference sequence). This sample was also put to use in a study of human thymus T cells. That study adds: Seemingly biased V and J gene usage marked thymic and blood repertoires. The related literature has documented a marked overlap of thymic repertoires among unrelated individuals.

The sequenced sample consisted of thymocytes. This receptor was obtained from a girl under two years old with a congenital heart defect. The chain uses TRBV5-4 and TRBJ1-2, with 7 positions matching TRBD1. The CDR3 reads CASSSTGDHYGYTF. The CDR3 DNA reads TGTGCCAGCAGCTCTACAGGGGACCACTATGGCTACACCTTC.